This TCR beta chain was identified in a study of blood T cell repertoires in COVID-19 (TCRdb year 2020). With respect to the entire study: The collaborator samples originated in the United States, Italy and Spain and spanned the acute and convalescent phases of COVID-19. The material from the prospective study consisted of cDNA or gDNA derived from T cells, B-cell-depleted T cells, or PBMCs. The dataset comprised deeply sampled blood TCRbeta repertoires from subjects exposed to, actively infected with, or recovered from COVID-19. The repertoires were made available in a free public database intended to serve as a resource for research on the immune response to SARS-CoV-2. Samples were obtained from the ongoing ImmuneRACE study (first 160 participants) and from some 1,200 subjects provided by 6 global collaborators. The sample metadata nearly always contained a de-identified subject ID, COVID-19 status, age in years and sex. HLA class I and class II types, where available, came from metadata supplied by the sample provider rather than from assay-based typing.

With regard to this clone: Its antigen is still unknown. Base qualities are not recorded, but no much larger clone differs from it by a single base.

TCRbeta CDR3 regions were amplified from genomic DNA using the immunoSEQ Assay, a bias-controlled multiplex PCR. The study's own analysis went as follows. Nucleated cell counts per sample were estimated from amplification of reference gene primers within the assay. To quantify the absolute abundance of each unique TCRbeta CDR3 rearrangement, sequence reads were collapsed and filtered. For each sample, productive Simpson clonality was calculated as the square root of Simpson's diversity index over productive rearrangements. Drawn from immuneACCESS, this table holds only the in-frame rearrangements with V and J called that TCRdb kept. Clones are partly lost; checked studies trace under half to an unresolved V gene and leave the rest unexplained. The V and J calls and clone size were taken over from that table, and D and trimming were inferred from the DNA. This sample lists 140,000 to 150,000 clones; around 84% were detected once. In total, the top ten clones hold more than 8.5% of the sample.

Points the paper makes about the study in general: How much clinical and demographic metadata was included differed by source and by participant, and the metadata was provided uncurated.

Measured from the cysteine to the phenylalanine, the CDR3 is 14 residues long. This entry keeps only the CDR3 DNA: 42 bases, framed from base 1. As encoded in the germline V gene (reference sequence), CDR1 is LNHDA while CDR2 is SQIVND. Trimming removed 10 bases from V and 4 bases from J, leaving 19 bases between the germline ends. The collaborating institutions used their own protocols to collect whole blood in K2EDTA tubes. For TCRbeta analysis, collaborators shipped samples as frozen whole blood, isolated PBMCs, or DNA extracted from either of those sample types. The clonotype comes from a man aged 55 to 70 with active or convalescent COVID-19. This sequence uses TRBV19 and TRBJ1-1, and TRBD1 may be the D gene, going by 6 matching bases. Material for sequencing was peripheral blood. CDR3 sequence: CATTGRGEGTEAFF. Here is the DNA: TGTGCCACCACAGGCAGGGGTGAAGGCACTGAAGCTTTCTTT.